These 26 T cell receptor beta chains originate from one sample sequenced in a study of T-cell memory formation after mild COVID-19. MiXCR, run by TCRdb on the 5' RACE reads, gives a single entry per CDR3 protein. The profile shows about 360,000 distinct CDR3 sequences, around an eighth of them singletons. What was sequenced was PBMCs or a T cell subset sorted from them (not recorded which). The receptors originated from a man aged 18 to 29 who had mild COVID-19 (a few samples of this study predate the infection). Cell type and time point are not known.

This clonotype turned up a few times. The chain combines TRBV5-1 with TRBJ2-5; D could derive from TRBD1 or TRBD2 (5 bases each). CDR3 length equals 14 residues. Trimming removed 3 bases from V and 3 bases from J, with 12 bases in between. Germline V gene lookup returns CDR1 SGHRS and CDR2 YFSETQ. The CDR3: CASSSGTSEETQYF. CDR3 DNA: TGCGCCAGCAGCTCCGGGACCAGCGAAGAGACCCAGTACTTC.

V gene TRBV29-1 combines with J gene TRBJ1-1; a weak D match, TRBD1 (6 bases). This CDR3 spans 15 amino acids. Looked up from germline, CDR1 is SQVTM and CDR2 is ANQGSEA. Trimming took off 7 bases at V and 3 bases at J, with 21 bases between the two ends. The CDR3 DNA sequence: TGCAGCGGGCAGTGGGGGGGGCGCGGGGACACTGAAGCTTTCTTT. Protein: CSGQWGGRGDTEAFF.

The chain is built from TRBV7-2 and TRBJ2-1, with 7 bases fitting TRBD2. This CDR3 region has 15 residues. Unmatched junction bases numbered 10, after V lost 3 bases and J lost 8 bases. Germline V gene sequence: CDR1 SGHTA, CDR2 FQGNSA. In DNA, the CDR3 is TGTGCCAGCAGCTTTAGAAGCGGGACCTGGGATGAGCAGTTCTTC. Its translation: CASSFRSGTWDEQFF.

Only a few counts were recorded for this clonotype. CDR3 residues: CASSLRTGGYGYTF. The CDR3, as DNA: TGTGCCAGCAGCCTGCGGACGGGCGGCTATGGCTACACCTTC. J is TRBJ1-2 and V is TRBV2; D is unclear. The CDR3 runs to 14 residues. The V and J ends lost 6 bases and 4 bases respectively, with 15 bases between them. Per the germline V gene, CDR1 is SNHLY and CDR2 is FYNNEI.

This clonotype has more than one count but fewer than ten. CDR3 in DNA: TGTGCCAGCAGTTTGACAGTTGGCTACGAGCAGTACTTC. Translating gives CASSLTVGYEQYF. The chain combines TRBV6-2 or TRBV6-3 with TRBJ2-7; a possible D gene is TRBD1 (5 bases). Germline V gene data show CDR1 as MNHEY and CDR2 as SVGEGT. Trimming shortened V by 4 bases and J by 3 bases, and 10 bases separated the two germline ends. The CDR3 is 13 residues long.

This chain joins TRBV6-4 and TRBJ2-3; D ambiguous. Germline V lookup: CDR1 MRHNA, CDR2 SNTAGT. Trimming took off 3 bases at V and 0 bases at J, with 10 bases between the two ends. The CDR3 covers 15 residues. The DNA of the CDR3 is TGTGCCAGCAGTGAGTTTGGAGCTAGCACAGATACGCAGTATTTT. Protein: CASSEFGASTDTQYF.

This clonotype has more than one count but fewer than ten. The CDR3 DNA reads TGTGCCACCAGCAGAGAGGCCAGGGTCTACGAGCAGTACTTC. Residues: CATSREARVYEQYF. The chain is built from TRBV15 and TRBJ2-7, with D possibly matching TRBD1 (5 bases). This CDR3 has 14 residues. The ends were cut back, 0 bases at V and 3 bases at J, with 9 bases in the middle. The V gene's germline CDR1 is LNHNV and CDR2 YYDKDF (reference sequence).

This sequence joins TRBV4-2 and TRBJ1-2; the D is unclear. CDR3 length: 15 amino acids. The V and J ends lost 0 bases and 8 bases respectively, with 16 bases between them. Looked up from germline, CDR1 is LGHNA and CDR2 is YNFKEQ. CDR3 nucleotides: TGTGCCAGCAGCCAAGATCAAAAGGTGTCTGGGGGCTACACCTTC. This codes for CASSQDQKVSGGYTF.

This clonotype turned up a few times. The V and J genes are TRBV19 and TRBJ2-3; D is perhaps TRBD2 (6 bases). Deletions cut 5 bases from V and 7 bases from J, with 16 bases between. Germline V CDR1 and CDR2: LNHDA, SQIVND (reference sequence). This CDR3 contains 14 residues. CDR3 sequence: CASSSGEIVNTQYF. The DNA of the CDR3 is TGTGCCAGTAGTTCGGGGGAGATTGTAAATACGCAGTATTTT.

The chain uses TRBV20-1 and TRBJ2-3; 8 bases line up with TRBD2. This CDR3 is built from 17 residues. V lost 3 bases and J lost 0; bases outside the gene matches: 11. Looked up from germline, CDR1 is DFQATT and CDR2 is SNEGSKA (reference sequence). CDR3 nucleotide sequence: TGCAGTGCTAGGGCACTAGCGGTTAAGCTTAGCACAGATACGCAGTATTTT. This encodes CSARALAVKLSTDTQYF.

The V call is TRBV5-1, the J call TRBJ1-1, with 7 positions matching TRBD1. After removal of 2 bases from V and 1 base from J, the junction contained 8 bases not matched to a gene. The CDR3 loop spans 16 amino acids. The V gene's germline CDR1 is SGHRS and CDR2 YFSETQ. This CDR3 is CASSFVSGGTNTEAFF. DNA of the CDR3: TGCGCCAGCAGCTTCGTATCAGGGGGTACGAACACTGAAGCTTTCTTT.

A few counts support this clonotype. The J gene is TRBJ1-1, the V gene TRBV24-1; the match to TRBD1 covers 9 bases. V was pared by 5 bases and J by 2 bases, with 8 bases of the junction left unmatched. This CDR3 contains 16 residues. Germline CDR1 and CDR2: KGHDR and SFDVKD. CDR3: CATSARQGGTNTEAFF. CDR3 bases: TGTGCCACCAGTGCAAGACAGGGGGGAACCAACACTGAAGCTTTCTTT.

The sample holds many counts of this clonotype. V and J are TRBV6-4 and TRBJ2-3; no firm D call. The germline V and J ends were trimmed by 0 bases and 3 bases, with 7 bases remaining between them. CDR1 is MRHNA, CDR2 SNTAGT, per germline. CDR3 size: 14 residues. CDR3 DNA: TGTGCCAGCAGTGACTCGAAAGGGACAGATACGCAGTATTTT. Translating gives CASSDSKGTDTQYF.

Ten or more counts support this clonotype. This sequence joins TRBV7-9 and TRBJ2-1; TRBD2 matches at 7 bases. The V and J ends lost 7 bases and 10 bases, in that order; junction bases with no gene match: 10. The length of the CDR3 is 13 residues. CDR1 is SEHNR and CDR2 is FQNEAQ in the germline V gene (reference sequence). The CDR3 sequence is CASIRSGAEEQFF. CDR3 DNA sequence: TGTGCCAGCATCCGCAGCGGGGCTGAGGAGCAGTTCTTC.

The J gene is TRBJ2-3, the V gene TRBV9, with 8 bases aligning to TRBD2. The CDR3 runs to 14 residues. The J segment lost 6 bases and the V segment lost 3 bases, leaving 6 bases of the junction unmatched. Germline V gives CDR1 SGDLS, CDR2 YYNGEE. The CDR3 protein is CASSAPGTSDTQYF. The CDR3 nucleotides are TGTGCCAGCAGCGCCCCCGGGACTAGTGATACGCAGTATTTT. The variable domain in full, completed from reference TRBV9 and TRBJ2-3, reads DSGVTQTPKHLITATGQRVTLRCSPRSGDLSVYWYQQSLDQGLQFLIQYYNGEERAKGNILERFSAQQFPDLHSELNLSSLELGDSALYFCASSAPGTSDTQYFGPGTRLTVL.

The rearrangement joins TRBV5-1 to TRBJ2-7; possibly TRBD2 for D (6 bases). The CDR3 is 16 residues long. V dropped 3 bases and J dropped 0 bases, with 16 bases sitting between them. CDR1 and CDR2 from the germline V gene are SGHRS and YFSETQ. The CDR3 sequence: CASSWGDEWSSYEQYF. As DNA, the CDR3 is TGCGCCAGCAGCTGGGGGGACGAGTGGAGCTCCTACGAGCAGTACTTC.

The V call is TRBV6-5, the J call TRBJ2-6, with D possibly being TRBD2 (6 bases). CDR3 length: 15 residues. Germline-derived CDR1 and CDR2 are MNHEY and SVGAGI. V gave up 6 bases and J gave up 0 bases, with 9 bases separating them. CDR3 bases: TGTGCCAGCAGGGGGGAGGACTCTGGGGCCAACGTCCTGACTTTC. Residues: CASRGEDSGANVLTF.

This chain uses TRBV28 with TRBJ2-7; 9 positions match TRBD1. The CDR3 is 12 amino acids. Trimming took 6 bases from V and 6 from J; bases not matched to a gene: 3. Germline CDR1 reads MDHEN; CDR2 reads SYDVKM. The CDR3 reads CASRNRGLEQYV. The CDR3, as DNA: TGTGCCAGCAGGAACAGGGGGCTCGAGCAGTACGTC.

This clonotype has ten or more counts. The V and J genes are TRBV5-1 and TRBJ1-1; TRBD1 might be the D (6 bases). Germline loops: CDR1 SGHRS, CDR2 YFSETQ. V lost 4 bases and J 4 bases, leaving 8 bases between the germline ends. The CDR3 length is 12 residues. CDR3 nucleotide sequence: TGCGCCAGCAGCCTCAGGGGCACTGAAGCTTTCTTT. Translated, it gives CASSLRGTEAFF.

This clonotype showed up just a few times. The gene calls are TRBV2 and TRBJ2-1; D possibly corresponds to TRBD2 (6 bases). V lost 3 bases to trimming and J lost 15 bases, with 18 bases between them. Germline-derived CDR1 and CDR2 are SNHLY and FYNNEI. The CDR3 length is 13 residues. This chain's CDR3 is CASSDRGIRILFF. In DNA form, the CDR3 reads TGTGCCAGCAGTGATCGGGGGATCAGAATTTTGTTCTTC.

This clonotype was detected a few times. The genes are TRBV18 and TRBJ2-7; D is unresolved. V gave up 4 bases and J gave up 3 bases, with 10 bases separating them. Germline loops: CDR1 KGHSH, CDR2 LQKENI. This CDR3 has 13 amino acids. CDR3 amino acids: CASSRNRDYEQYV. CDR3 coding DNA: TGTGCCAGCTCACGGAACAGAGACTACGAGCAGTACGTC.

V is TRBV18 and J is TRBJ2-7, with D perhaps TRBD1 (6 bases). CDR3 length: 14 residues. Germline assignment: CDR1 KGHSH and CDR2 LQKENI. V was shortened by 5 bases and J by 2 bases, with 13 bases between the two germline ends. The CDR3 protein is CASSEKQGPYEQYV. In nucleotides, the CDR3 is TGTGCCAGCTCAGAAAAACAGGGCCCCTACGAGCAGTACGTC.

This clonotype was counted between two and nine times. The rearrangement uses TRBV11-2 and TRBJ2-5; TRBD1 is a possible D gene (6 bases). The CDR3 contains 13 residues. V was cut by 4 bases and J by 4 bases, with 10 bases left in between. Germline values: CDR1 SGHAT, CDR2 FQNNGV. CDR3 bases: TGTGCCAGCAGCTCCGGACAGATAGAGACCCAGTACTTC. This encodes CASSSGQIETQYF.

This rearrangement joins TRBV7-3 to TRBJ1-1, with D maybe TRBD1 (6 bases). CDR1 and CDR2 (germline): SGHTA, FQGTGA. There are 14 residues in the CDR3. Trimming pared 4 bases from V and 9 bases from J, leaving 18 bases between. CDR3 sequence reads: CASSSSGGADKAFF. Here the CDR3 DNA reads TGTGCCAGCAGCTCGTCTGGGGGGGCGGATAAAGCTTTCTTT.

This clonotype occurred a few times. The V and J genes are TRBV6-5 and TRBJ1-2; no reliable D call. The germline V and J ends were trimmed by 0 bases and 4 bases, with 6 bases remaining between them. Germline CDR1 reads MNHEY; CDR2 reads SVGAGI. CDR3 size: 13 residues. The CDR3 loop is CASSYSTGYGYTF. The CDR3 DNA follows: TGTGCCAGCAGTTACTCGACCGGCTATGGCTACACCTTC.

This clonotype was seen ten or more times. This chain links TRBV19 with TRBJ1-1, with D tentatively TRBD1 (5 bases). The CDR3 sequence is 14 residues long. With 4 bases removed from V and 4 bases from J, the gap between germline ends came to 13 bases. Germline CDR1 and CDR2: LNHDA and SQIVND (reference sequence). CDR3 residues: CASSNVGRGTEAFF. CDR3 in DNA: TGTGCCAGTAGTAATGTCGGAAGGGGCACTGAAGCTTTCTTT.